This TCR beta chain was sequenced during a study of cytomegalovirus exposure and HLA in healthy donors. Across the whole study: The same platform was used for the roughly 120 validation repertoires and the roughly 680 first-cohort repertoires, a later analysis reported.

As to this clone: Its antigen is not identified.

The study, taken as a whole, reports: Both high specificity and high sensitivity reportedly marked the classifier's diagnosis of cytomegalovirus status. Researchers counted roughly 150 TCR beta chains as cytomegalovirus-associated.

The germline V gene has CDR1 MNHNS and CDR2 SASEGT. This CDR3 comprises 13 residues. V lost 3 bases and J lost 10, with 12 bases in between. Using immunoSEQ multiplex PCR, the repertoire was profiled, and TCRdb retains in-frame clones only, with some absent. The repertoire holds 180,000 or so clones, roughly nine tenths seen once, with roughly 6.6% in the top ten. Sequenced sample: PBMCs. The sequence was obtained from a man younger than 40 in good health and CMV-seropositive. The rearrangement joins TRBV6-1 to TRBJ2-2; D is unresolved. The CDR3 bases are TGTGCCAGCAGTGAGGTTAGTCTCGAGGAGCTGTTTTTT. It yields the protein CASSEVSLEELFF.